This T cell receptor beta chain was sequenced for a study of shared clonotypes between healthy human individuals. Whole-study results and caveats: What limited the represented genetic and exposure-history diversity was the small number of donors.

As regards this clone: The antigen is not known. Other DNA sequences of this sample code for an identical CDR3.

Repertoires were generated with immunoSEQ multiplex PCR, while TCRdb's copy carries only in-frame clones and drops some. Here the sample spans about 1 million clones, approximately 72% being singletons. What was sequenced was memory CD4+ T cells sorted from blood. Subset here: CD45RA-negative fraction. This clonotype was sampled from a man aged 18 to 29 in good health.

CDR3 region: CASSFQGSGANVLTF. The CDR3 region has the DNA TGCGCCAGCAGCTTCCAGGGATCTGGGGCCAACGTCCTGACTTTC. J is TRBJ2-6 and V is TRBV5-1; D may be TRBD1 (5 bases). The germline V gene has CDR1 SGHRS and CDR2 YFSETQ. With 2 bases removed from V and 1 base from J, the gap between germline ends came to 7 bases. The CDR3 sequence is 15 residues long. Full variable domain (outside the CDR3, taken from reference TRBV5-1 and TRBJ2-6): KAGVTQTPRYLIKTRGQQVTLSCSPISGHRSVSWYQQTPGQGLQFLFEYFSETQRNKGNFPGRFSGRQFSNSRSEMNVSTLELGDSALYLCASSFQGSGANVLTFGAGSRLTVL.